This TCR beta chain is from a study of T cell responses to AZD1222 COVID-19 vaccine. Study-wide findings and caveats: Donors in the cohort were predominantly white British and more often female, and clonal diversity was possibly underestimated. Nearly half of unique spike-specific TCRs reportedly avoided B.1.351 and B.1.1.7 mutated regions.

The trim removed 4 bases at V and 4 bases at J, leaving 1 base unmatched. CDR1 is SQVTM, CDR2 ANQGSEA, per germline. The CDR3 consists of 12 residues. Note on this clone: Its matching antigen is unknown.

Clones were sequenced by immunoSEQ multiplex PCR, and TCRdb holds only the in-frame ones, with some missing. The table shows roughly 170,000 clones, with about 86% occurring only once. Sequencing was performed on peripheral blood, taken on day 0 of AZD1222 vaccination. The TCR sequence derives from an adult in good health. The V call is TRBV29-1, the J call TRBJ1-3, with TRBD1 matching 7 bases. DNA for the CDR3: TGCAGCGTTGCGGGACAGGGAAACACCATATATTTT. Translation gives CSVAGQGNTIYF.